This entry lists 29 T cell receptor beta chains sequenced from one sample in a study of T cell changes during pregnancy in multiple sclerosis. Assay: immunoSEQ multiplex PCR; the TCRdb copy retains only in-frame clones and omits some. The data hold some 42,000 clones, with around 93% observed a single time. Source: CD4+ T cells from peripheral blood mononuclear cells, taken in the third trimester of pregnancy. These receptors all come from a female donor with multiple sclerosis, enrolled in a pregnancy study.

As DNA, the CDR3 is TGTGCCAGCAGTTTAGCAGGGTTCGATGAGCAGTTCTTC. Protein sequence: CASSLAGFDEQFF. V and J are TRBV27 and TRBJ2-1, with D possibly being TRBD1 (5 bases). This CDR3 is 13 amino acids long. V was pared by 2 bases and J by 8 bases, with 10 bases between. The germline V gene encodes CDR1 MNHEY and CDR2 SMNVEV (reference sequence).

This chain joins TRBV19 and TRBJ1-5; TRBD1 is a possible D gene (5 bases). CDR1 LNHDA and CDR2 SQIVND come from the germline V gene (reference sequence). V was clipped by 7 bases and J by 4 bases, with 17 bases between them. The CDR3 has 15 residues. DNA for the CDR3: TGTGCCAGTATTGTCGCCGCGGGGCAGAATCAGCCCCAGCATTTT. Its protein is CASIVAAGQNQPQHF.

The V call is TRBV7-6, the J call TRBJ2-1; TRBD2 matches at 7 bases. Losses at the gene ends were 1 base for V and 6 bases for J; bases not matched to a gene: 6. The CDR3 extends over 15 amino acids. Germline CDR1 SGHVS, CDR2 FNYEAQ. The CDR3 sequence: CASSLGGRRANEQFF. In DNA form, the CDR3 reads TGTGCCAGCAGCTTAGGCGGGAGACGAGCCAATGAGCAGTTCTTC.

This rearrangement joins TRBV10-3 to TRBJ1-5; possibly TRBD1 for D (6 bases). Germline V gene data show CDR1 as ENHRY and CDR2 as SYGVKD. CDR3 length: 15 amino acids. Trimming pared 5 bases from V and 4 bases from J, leaving 15 bases between. CDR3 protein: CAISRDILGNQPQHF. CDR3 coding DNA: TGTGCCATCAGTAGGGACATCCTGGGGAATCAGCCCCAGCATTTT.

The chain is built from TRBV18 and TRBJ2-7, with a possible D match to TRBD1 (8 bases). Germline CDR1 and CDR2: KGHSH and LQKENI. CDR3 length: 15 residues. The V gene lost 3 bases and the J gene lost 3 bases, with 15 bases spanning the gap. In DNA, the CDR3 is TGTGCCAGCTCACCCGACAGGGGAGGGTTCTACGAGCAGTACTTC. Translating gives CASSPDRGGFYEQYF.

The V call is TRBV27, the J call TRBJ2-7; D call uncertain. V dropped 4 bases and J dropped 5 bases, with 15 bases sitting between them. Germline CDR1 reads MNHEY; CDR2 reads SMNVEV (reference sequence). This CDR3 contains 14 residues. The CDR3 nucleotides read TGTGCCAGCAGTTCCCGACCGGTGAGCGACGAGCAGTACTTC. Amino acids: CASSSRPVSDEQYF.

The V and J genes are TRBV12-5 and TRBJ2-1; possible D gene TRBD1, 6 bases. V lost 7 bases and J 2 bases, leaving 18 bases between the germline ends. This CDR3 is 16 amino acids long. Germline values: CDR1 LGHNT, CDR2 FRNRAP. CDR3 DNA: TGTGCTAGTGTCCCCCGGGATTGGGGGCCCTACAATGAGCAGTTCTTC. It codes for CASVPRDWGPYNEQFF.

The chain has TRBV28 and TRBJ2-7, with D possibly matching TRBD2 (6 bases). Trimming removed 1 base at V and 1 base at J, with 11 bases between. Germline V gene lookup returns CDR1 MDHEN and CDR2 SYDVKM. The CDR3 length is 15 residues. DNA for the CDR3: TGTGCCAGCAGTTTATCCGGGACTGCTTCCTACGAGCAGTACTTC. Encoded protein: CASSLSGTASYEQYF.

The V and J genes are TRBV25-1 and TRBJ1-1; weak D call: TRBD1 (5 bases). CDR3 length equals 14 residues. V dropped 1 base and J dropped 5 bases, with 11 bases sitting between them. Germline V gene data show CDR1 as MGHDK and CDR2 as SYGVNS. As DNA, the CDR3 is TGTGCCAGCAGTGAATCGGGGGAAGGGACTGAAGCTTTCTTT. Translation: CASSESGEGTEAFF.

The rearrangement links TRBV2 to TRBJ2-7; possible D gene TRBD2, 6 bases. Between the trimmed V and J ends, which lost 6 bases and 0 bases, there was a span of 18 bases. The length of the CDR3 is 16 residues. The germline gives CDR1 SNHLY, CDR2 FYNNEI. Written as DNA, the CDR3 is TGTGCCAGCAGGAACCGGGAGAGACGACTCTCCTACGAGCAGTACTTC. Residues: CASRNRERRLSYEQYF. Full variable domain (remainder filled in from reference TRBV2 and TRBJ2-7): EPEVTQTPSHQVTQMGQEVILRCVPISNHLYFYWYRQILGQKVEFLVSFYNNEISEKSEIFDDQFSVERPDGSNFTLKIRSTKLEDSAMYFCASRNRERRLSYEQYFGPGTRLTVT.

This clone showed up just once. The chain uses TRBV18 and TRBJ2-7; 9 bases fit TRBD1. J lost 5 bases, V lost 3 bases, and 5 bases had no gene match. Germline lookup yields CDR1 KGHSH and CDR2 LQKENI. This CDR3 is built from 14 residues. For the CDR3, the DNA is TGTGCCAGCTCACCGACGGGACAGGGACACGAGCAGTACTTC. This gives the protein CASSPTGQGHEQYF.

V usage is TRBV7-2 and J usage is TRBJ1-5; D not resolved. This CDR3 comprises 15 residues. Between the trimmed V and J ends, which lost 1 base and 1 base, there was a span of 8 bases. Germline assignment: CDR1 SGHTA and CDR2 FQGNSA. CDR3 residues: CASSLGAGSNQPQHF. CDR3 coding DNA: TGTGCCAGCAGCTTAGGTGCCGGGAGCAATCAGCCCCAGCATTTT.

This chain uses TRBV19 with TRBJ2-1, with D unclear. Per germline, CDR1 LNHDA and CDR2 SQIVND (reference sequence). The ends were cut back, 4 bases at V and 0 bases at J, with 7 bases in the middle. The CDR3 runs 14 residues. The CDR3 region is CASSSLSSYNEQFF. CDR3 sequence (DNA): TGTGCCAGTAGTAGCCTGAGCTCCTACAATGAGCAGTTCTTC.

V usage is TRBV9 and J usage is TRBJ2-4; 12 positions agree with TRBD2. Losses at the gene ends were 3 bases for V and 3 bases for J; bases not matched to a gene: 13. CDR1 SGDLS and CDR2 YYNGEE come from the germline V gene. CDR3 length: 19 amino acids. CDR3 sequence: CASSEASGGANEVKNIQYF. The CDR3 DNA follows: TGTGCCAGCAGCGAGGCTAGCGGGGGGGCAAATGAGGTCAAAAACATTCAGTACTTC.

The chain is built from TRBV18 and TRBJ2-5, with 10 bases matching TRBD1. V dropped 3 bases and J dropped 5; count of bases not matched to a gene: 0. The CDR3 loop spans 13 amino acids. In germline, CDR1 is KGHSH, CDR2 LQKENI. The CDR3 spells CASSPGQGETQYF. CDR3 bases: TGTGCCAGCTCACCGGGACAGGGGGAGACCCAGTACTTC.

This clone has a single count. J is TRBJ2-5 and V is TRBV10-1, with a weak D call TRBD2 (6 bases). The CDR3 is 14 amino acids. CDR1 and CDR2 from the germline V gene are WNHNN and SYGVQD (reference sequence). V lost 0 bases and J 5 bases, leaving 10 bases between the germline ends. The CDR3: CASSESGGGETQYF. The CDR3, as DNA: TGCGCCAGCAGTGAGTCGGGAGGTGGGGAGACCCAGTACTTC.

V and J are TRBV4-1 and TRBJ1-5; D gene unclear. The CDR3 extends over 15 amino acids. The V and J ends lost 1 base and 3 bases respectively, with 10 bases between them. From germline, CDR1 is MGHRA and CDR2 YSYEKL. CDR3 sequence (DNA): TGCGCCAGCAGCCAAGGCACGGGTAACAATCAGCCCCAGCATTTT. Translating gives CASSQGTGNNQPQHF.

This clone was observed once. V usage is TRBV27 and J usage is TRBJ2-3, with TRBD1 as a possible D gene (5 bases). This CDR3 comprises 17 residues. Trimming shortened V by 5 bases and J by 3 bases, and 21 bases separated the two germline ends. Germline V gene sequence: CDR1 MNHEY, CDR2 SMNVEV (reference sequence). Here the CDR3 DNA reads TGTGCCAGCAGTAGAGCCGCCTCAGGGTATGGGACAGATACGCAGTATTTT. As protein: CASSRAASGYGTDTQYF.

The gene calls are TRBV9 and TRBJ1-2, with D perhaps matching TRBD1 (6 bases). Trimming pared 0 bases from V and 1 base from J, leaving 10 bases between. The CDR3 runs 15 residues. Looked up from germline, CDR1 is SGDLS and CDR2 is YYNGEE. CDR3 nucleotides: TGTGCCAGCAGCGTAGGTGGACAGAGTAACTATGGCTACACCTTC. Encoded protein: CASSVGGQSNYGYTF.

The gene calls are TRBV19 and TRBJ2-4; tentatively, D is TRBD2 (5 bases). The CDR3 is 14 residues long. Germline V gives CDR1 LNHDA, CDR2 SQIVND (reference sequence). V was pared by 5 bases and J by 7 bases, with 15 bases between. The CDR3 loop is CASSPRGLGNIQYF. In DNA form, the CDR3 reads TGTGCCAGTAGTCCCAGAGGGCTCGGGAACATTCAGTACTTC. The whole variable domain, remainder taken from reference TRBV19 and TRBJ2-4, is DGGITQSPKYLFRKEGQNVTLSCEQNLNHDAMYWYRQDPGQGLRLIYYSQIVNDFQKGDIAEGYSVSREKKESFPLTVTSAQKNPTAFYLCASSPRGLGNIQYFGAGTRLSVL.

The chain joins TRBV5-4 to TRBJ1-5; no clear D gene. This CDR3 region has 14 residues. The germline gives CDR1 SGHNT, CDR2 YYREEE (reference sequence). The germline V and J ends were trimmed by 4 bases and 4 bases, with 12 bases remaining between them. The DNA for the CDR3 is TGTGCCAGCAGCCTCGGAGGCGGGAATCAGCCCCAGCATTTT. Residues: CASSLGGGNQPQHF.

The J gene is TRBJ1-1, the V gene TRBV9; D call uncertain. Trimming removed 2 bases at V and 3 bases at J, with 5 bases between. The germline V gene has CDR1 SGDLS and CDR2 YYNGEE. This CDR3 has 12 amino acids. The CDR3 DNA follows: TGTGCCAGCAGCGTGGAGGACACTGAAGCTTTCTTT. Protein product: CASSVEDTEAFF.

This clone has just a few counts. V is TRBV7-2 and J is TRBJ2-5; 9 bases are shared with TRBD1. CDR3 size: 15 residues. In germline, CDR1 is SGHTA, CDR2 FQGNSA. J gave up 5 bases and V 1 base, and 5 bases lay outside the gene matches. CDR3 sequence (DNA): TGTGCCAGCAGCTTAGTGGACAGGGGAGAGGAGACCCAGTACTTC. Its translation is CASSLVDRGEETQYF.

CDR3 nucleotide sequence: TGTGCCAGCAGCTTATGGGCTAGCGGGGGAACCTACAATGAGCAGTTCTTC. Its translation is CASSLWASGGTYNEQFF. V is TRBV13 and J is TRBJ2-1; 10 nucleotides agree with TRBD2. Germline V CDR1 and CDR2: PRHDT, FYEKMQ (reference sequence). Unmatched junction bases numbered 6, after V lost 2 bases and J lost 2 bases. The CDR3 runs 17 residues.

The V call is TRBV21-1, the J call TRBJ1-1; no DNA check was done on the table's D call, TRBD1. TRBV21-1 is annotated as a pseudogene. The CDR3 sequence is 15 residues long. CDR3 loop: CASSSQGDTNTEAFF. The CDR3 DNA is TGTGCCAGCAGCTCTCAGGGGGACACTAACACTGAAGCTTTCTTT.

In this sample, this clone turned up a few times. The V and J genes are TRBV10-3 and TRBJ2-7, with D maybe TRBD1 (5 bases). Germline V lookup: CDR1 ENHRY, CDR2 SYGVKD. The CDR3 is 14 amino acids. V was shortened by 8 bases and J by 3 bases, with 17 bases between the two germline ends. This CDR3 reads CAIGEDRSIYEQYF. As DNA, the CDR3 is TGTGCCATCGGGGAAGACAGATCCATCTACGAGCAGTACTTC.

J is TRBJ1-3 and V is TRBV5-1; D might be TRBD1 (6 bases). This CDR3 region has 17 residues. Trimming pared 4 bases from V and 2 bases from J, leaving 19 bases between. CDR1 SGHRS and CDR2 YFSETQ come from the germline V gene. CDR3 protein: CASSRDSGGAAGNTIYF. The CDR3 coding sequence is TGCGCCAGCAGCCGAGACAGTGGGGGGGCGGCTGGAAACACCATATATTTT.

The gene calls are TRBV9 and TRBJ2-7, with a weak D call TRBD1 (6 bases). Germline CDR1 and CDR2: SGDLS and YYNGEE. This CDR3 contains 14 residues. V lost 4 bases and J lost 3, with 14 bases in between. For the CDR3, the DNA is TGTGCCAGCAGCCCCTTGAAACAGGGCTACGAGCAGTACTTC. Translated, it gives CASSPLKQGYEQYF.

This clone was detected only once. The V gene is TRBV2, the J gene TRBJ2-7; possibly TRBD1 for D (5 bases). Looked up from germline, CDR1 is SNHLY and CDR2 is FYNNEI. The CDR3 consists of 16 residues. The V end was cut by 3 bases, the J end by 2 bases, with 17 bases between. The CDR3 DNA reads TGTGCCAGCAGTGATTTTAGACAGACTCAACCCTACGAGCAGTACTTC. Residues: CASSDFRQTQPYEQYF. Together with reference TRBV2 and TRBJ2-7, the CDR3 gives the full variable domain: EPEVTQTPSHQVTQMGQEVILRCVPISNHLYFYWYRQILGQKVEFLVSFYNNEISEKSEIFDDQFSVERPDGSNFTLKIRSTKLEDSAMYFCASSDFRQTQPYEQYFGPGTRLTVT.